This TCR beta chain was captured in a study of cytomegalovirus exposure and HLA in healthy donors. Study as a whole: Ancestry clustering placed about 86% of some 400 genotyped donors in the Caucasian-associated cluster.

To note about this clone: Its matching antigen is unknown.

Points from the study as a whole: Later, an analysis found that common viral pathogens appeared to be linked with several of the most significant clusters.

The CDR3 contains 12 residues. V was clipped by 2 bases and J by 4 bases, with 3 bases between them. Germline V gene sequence: CDR1 SGDLS, CDR2 YYNGEE. Primers: 60 Vbeta forward and 13 Jbeta reverse. As processed by the authors: The count from a later analysis was tens of millions of unique TCR beta chains, some 11 million of them shared. This table comes from immunoSEQ multiplex PCR, and its TCRdb copy is limited to in-frame clones, with some not included. V and J calls and clone size are as listed in that table; D and trimming were resolved from the DNA. This table holds fewer than 200,000 clones, roughly two thirds found once.

V usage is TRBV9 and J usage is TRBJ2-2; unclear D gene. Sequencing used PBMCs. The sequence was collected from a woman between 25 and 40 years old in good health and CMV-seronegative. CDR3 sequence (DNA): TGTGCCAGCAGCGTCTCCACCGGGGAGCTGTTTTTT. It yields the protein CASSVSTGELFF.